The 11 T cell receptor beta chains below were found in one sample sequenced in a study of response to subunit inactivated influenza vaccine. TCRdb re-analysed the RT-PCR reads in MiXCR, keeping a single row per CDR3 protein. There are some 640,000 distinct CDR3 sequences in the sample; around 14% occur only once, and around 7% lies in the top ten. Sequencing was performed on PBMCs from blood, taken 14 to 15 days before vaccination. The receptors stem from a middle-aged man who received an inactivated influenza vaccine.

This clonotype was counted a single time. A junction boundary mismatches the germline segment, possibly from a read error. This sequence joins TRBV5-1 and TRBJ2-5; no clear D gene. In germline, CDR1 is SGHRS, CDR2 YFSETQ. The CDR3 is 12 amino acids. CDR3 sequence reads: CASQEPQGTQYF. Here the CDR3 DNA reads TGCGCCAGCCAAGAGCCACAAGGGACCCAGTACTTC.

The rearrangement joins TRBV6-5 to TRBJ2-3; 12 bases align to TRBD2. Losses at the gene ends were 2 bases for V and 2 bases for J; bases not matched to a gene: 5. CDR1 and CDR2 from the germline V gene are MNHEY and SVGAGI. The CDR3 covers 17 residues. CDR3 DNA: TGTGCCAGCAGTTACGGGGCTAGCGGGAGGGACACAGATACGCAGTATTTT. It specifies CASSYGASGRDTDTQYF.

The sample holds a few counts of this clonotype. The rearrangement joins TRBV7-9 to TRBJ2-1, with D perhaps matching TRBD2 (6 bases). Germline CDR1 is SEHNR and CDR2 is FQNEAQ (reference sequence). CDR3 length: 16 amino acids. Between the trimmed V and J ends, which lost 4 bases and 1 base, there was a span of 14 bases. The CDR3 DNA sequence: TGTGCCAGCAGCTCCAGTCCCGGGACTTCCTACAATGAGCAGTTCTTC. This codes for CASSSSPGTSYNEQFF.

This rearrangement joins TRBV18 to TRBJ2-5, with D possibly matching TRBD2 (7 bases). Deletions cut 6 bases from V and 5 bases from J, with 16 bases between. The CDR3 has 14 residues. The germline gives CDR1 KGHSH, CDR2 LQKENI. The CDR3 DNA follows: TGTGCCAGCTCGCCGGGGGGCAATGGCGAGACCCAGTACTTC. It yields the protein CASSPGGNGETQYF.

Here the CDR3 DNA reads TGTGCCAGCAGTTTAGCGTCTAGACCGCGATTTACCTACGAGCAGTACTTC. Translating gives CASSLASRPRFTYEQYF. The rearrangement joins TRBV12-3 or TRBV12-4 to TRBJ2-7; D gene uncertain. The CDR3 has 17 amino acids. V shed 0 bases and J shed 2 bases, with 17 bases lying between them.

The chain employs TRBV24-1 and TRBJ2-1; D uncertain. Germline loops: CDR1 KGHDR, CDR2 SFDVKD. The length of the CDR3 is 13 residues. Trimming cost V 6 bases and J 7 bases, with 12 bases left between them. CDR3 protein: CATSPVGLNEQFF. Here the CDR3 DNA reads TGTGCCACCAGTCCCGTAGGGTTGAATGAGCAGTTCTTC.

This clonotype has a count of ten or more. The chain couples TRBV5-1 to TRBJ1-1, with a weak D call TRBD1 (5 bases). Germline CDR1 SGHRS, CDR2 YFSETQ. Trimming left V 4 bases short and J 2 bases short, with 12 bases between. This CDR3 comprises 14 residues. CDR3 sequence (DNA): TGCGCCAGCAGCGCGGACACACCAAACACTGAAGCTTTCTTT. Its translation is CASSADTPNTEAFF.

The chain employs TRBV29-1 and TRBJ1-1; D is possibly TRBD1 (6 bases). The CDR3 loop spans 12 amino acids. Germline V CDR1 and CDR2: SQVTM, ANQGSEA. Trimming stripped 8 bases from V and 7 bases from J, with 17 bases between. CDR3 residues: CSTWGGANEAFF. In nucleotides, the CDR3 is TGCAGCACCTGGGGGGGCGCGAATGAAGCTTTCTTT.

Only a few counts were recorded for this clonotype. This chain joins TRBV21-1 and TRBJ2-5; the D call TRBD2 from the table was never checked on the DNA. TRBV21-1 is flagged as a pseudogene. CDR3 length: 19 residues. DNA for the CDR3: TGTGCCAGCAGCGAATGCCCCAAAAGGGCTAGCGGGAGGATGGAGACCCAGTACTTC. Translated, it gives CASSECPKRASGRMETQYF.

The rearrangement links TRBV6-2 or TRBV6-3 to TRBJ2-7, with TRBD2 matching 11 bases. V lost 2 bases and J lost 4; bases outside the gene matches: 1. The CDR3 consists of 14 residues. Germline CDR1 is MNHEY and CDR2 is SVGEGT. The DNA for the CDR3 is TGTGCCAGCAGTTACCTAGCGGGAGGATACGAGCAGTACTTC. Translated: CASSYLAGGYEQYF.

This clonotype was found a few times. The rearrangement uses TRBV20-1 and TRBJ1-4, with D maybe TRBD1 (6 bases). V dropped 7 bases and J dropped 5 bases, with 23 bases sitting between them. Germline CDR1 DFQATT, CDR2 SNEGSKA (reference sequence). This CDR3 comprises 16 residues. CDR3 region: CSVPRGRQGWNEKLFF. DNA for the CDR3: TGCAGTGTACCGAGGGGGAGGCAGGGGTGGAATGAAAAACTGTTTTTT.